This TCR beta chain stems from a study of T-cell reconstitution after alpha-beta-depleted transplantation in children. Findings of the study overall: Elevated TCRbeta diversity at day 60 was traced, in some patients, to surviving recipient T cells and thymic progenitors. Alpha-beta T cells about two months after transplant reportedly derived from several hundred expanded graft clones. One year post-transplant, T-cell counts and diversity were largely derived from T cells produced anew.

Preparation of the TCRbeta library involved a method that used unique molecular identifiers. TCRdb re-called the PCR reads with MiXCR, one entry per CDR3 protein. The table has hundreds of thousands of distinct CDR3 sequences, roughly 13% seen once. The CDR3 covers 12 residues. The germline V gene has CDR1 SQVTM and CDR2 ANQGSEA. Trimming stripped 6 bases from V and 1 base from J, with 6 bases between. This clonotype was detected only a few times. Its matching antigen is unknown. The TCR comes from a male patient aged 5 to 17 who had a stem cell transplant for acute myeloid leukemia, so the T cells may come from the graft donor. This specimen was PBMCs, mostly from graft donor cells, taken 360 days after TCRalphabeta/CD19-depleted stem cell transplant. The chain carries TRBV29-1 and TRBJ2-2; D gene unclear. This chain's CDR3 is CSVRKNTGELFF. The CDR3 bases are TGCAGCGTCCGCAAGAACACCGGGGAGCTGTTTTTT.